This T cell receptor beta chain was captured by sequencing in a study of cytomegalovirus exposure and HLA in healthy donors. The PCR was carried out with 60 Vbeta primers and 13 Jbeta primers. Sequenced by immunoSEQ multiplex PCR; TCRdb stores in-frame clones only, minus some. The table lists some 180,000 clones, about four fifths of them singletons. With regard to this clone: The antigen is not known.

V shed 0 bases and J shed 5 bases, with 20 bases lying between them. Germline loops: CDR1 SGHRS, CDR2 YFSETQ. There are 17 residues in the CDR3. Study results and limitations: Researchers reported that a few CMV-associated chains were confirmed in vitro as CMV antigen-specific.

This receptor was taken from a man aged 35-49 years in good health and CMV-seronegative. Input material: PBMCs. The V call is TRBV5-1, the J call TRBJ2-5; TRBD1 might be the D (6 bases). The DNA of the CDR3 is TGCGCCAGCAGCTTGGGCTTCAACGGCAGGGGCGGGGAGACCCAGTACTTC. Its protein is CASSLGFNGRGGETQYF.